This TCR beta chain was obtained from a study of blood T cell repertoires in COVID-19. Study background: Donors in the United States, Italy and Spain gave samples during acute or convalescent COVID-19. From T cells, B-cell-depleted T cells, or PBMCs came the material, which was cDNA or gDNA.

The length of the CDR3 is 16 residues. After removal of 5 bases from V and 6 bases from J, the junction contained 10 bases not matched to a gene. Germline values: CDR1 MDHEN, CDR2 SYDVKM. Per the original methods: Estimation of nucleated cell counts relied on the amplification of reference gene primers. Repertoires were generated with immunoSEQ multiplex PCR, while TCRdb's copy carries only in-frame clones and drops some. Clonal size and the V and J genes are those of that table, whereas D and trimming came from the DNA. Among 150,000 to 200,000 clones, 65% to 90% were seen once, and the ten largest hold roughly 8.2%.

The J gene is TRBJ2-1, the V gene TRBV28; 10 positions agree with TRBD2. The receptor was isolated from a man in his fifties or sixties with acute or convalescent COVID-19. The source material was peripheral blood. As DNA, the CDR3 is TGTGCCAGCAGTGTCAGGGGGAGCGGGAGGGCCAATGAGCAGTTCTTC. Residues: CASSVRGSGRANEQFF.